This TCR beta chain was captured in a study of blood T cells in healthy people across ages. Study observations and caveats: With donor CMV status unknown, expanded clonotype changes were possibly confounded.

CDR1 is SGHKS and CDR2 is YYEKEE in the germline V gene (reference sequence). This CDR3 region has 14 residues. The V and J ends lost 0 bases and 3 bases, in that order; junction bases with no gene match: 2. Primers used in a second PCR of about 7 to 12 cycles were a sample-barcoded 5' primer and a J-beta primer mix. A single record per CDR3 protein comes from TCRdb applying MiXCR to the 5' RACE reads. The data show hundreds of thousands of distinct CDR3 sequences, approximately 21% seen once. With respect to this clonotype: Its antigen is still unknown.

The chain is built from TRBV5-5 and TRBJ2-5, with TRBD2 matching over 7 bases. The sequenced sample was blood. The TCR originated in a man between 65 and 79 years old in good health. The CDR3 here is CASSLGGGKETQYF. The DNA of the CDR3 is TGTGCCAGCAGCTTGGGCGGGGGAAAAGAGACCCAGTACTTC.